The 30 T cell receptor beta chains below all came from one sample that was sequenced in a study of T cell responses to AZD1222 COVID-19 vaccine. The table came from immunoSEQ multiplex PCR; TCRdb's copy has only in-frame clones and leaves some out. The table shows some 150,000 clones, with around 90% occurring only once. Sequenced material: peripheral blood, taken 28 days after the second AZD1222 dose. The origin of the receptors is an adult who received the AZD1222 COVID-19 vaccine.

In DNA, the CDR3 is TGCAGCGTTTGGGGGCAGGCAGCCTACTATGGCTACACCTTC. As protein: CSVWGQAAYYGYTF. The J gene is TRBJ1-2, the V gene TRBV29-1; a possible D gene is TRBD1 (6 bases). This CDR3 comprises 14 residues. The germline gives CDR1 SQVTM, CDR2 ANQGSEA. Trimming left V 5 bases short and J 3 bases short, with 16 bases between.

The chain links TRBV30 to TRBJ1-3; possibly TRBD1 for D (5 bases). There are 15 residues in the CDR3. Germline values: CDR1 GTSNPN, CDR2 SVGIG (reference sequence). V lost 2 bases and J lost 2, with 13 bases in between. CDR3 bases: TGTGCCTGGAGTCGGGACGGAACCCCTGGAAACACCATATATTTT. It translates to CAWSRDGTPGNTIYF.

Here the CDR3 DNA reads TGTGCCAGCAGTTTTCTGACTAGCGGGAGCCAGACCCAGTACTTC. It yields the protein CASSFLTSGSQTQYF. The genes are TRBV28 and TRBJ2-5; 12 bases line up with TRBD2. The CDR3 length is 15 residues. Germline CDR1 MDHEN, CDR2 SYDVKM. V lost 3 bases and J lost 6; bases outside the gene matches: 5.

The chain couples TRBV28 to TRBJ1-2; 10 bases align to TRBD1. This CDR3 region has 15 residues. Germline CDR1 MDHEN, CDR2 SYDVKM. Unmatched junction bases numbered 7, after V lost 4 bases and J lost 5 bases. The CDR3 reads CASSSQGQGLYGYTF. In nucleotides, the CDR3 is TGTGCCAGCAGTTCCCAGGGACAGGGGCTGTATGGCTACACCTTC.

This chain connects TRBV5-1 to TRBJ1-4, with a weak D call TRBD1 (5 bases). This CDR3 contains 19 residues. V lost 0 bases and J lost 8, with 26 bases in between. Germline V gene lookup returns CDR1 SGHRS and CDR2 YFSETQ. The CDR3 sequence: CASSLARRDGRQIGEKLFF. The CDR3 DNA reads TGCGCCAGCAGCTTGGCACGACGGGACGGAAGACAGATAGGGGAAAAACTGTTTTTT.

The rearrangement joins TRBV7-9 to TRBJ2-7; D is undetermined. The ends were cut back, 3 bases at V and 7 bases at J, with 19 bases in the middle. The germline CDR1 and CDR2 sequences are SEHNR and FQNEAQ (reference sequence). CDR3 length equals 15 residues. CDR3 in DNA: TGTGCCAGCAGCTTGGCACAGACAACCTCCGGGGAGCAGTACTTC. Encoded protein: CASSLAQTTSGEQYF.

The genes are TRBV9 and TRBJ2-7; the match to TRBD2 covers 7 bases. CDR1 is SGDLS and CDR2 is YYNGEE in the germline V gene. The length of the CDR3 is 15 residues. J lost 4 bases, V lost 2 bases, and 9 bases had no gene match. In DNA form, the CDR3 reads TGTGCCAGCAGCGTTAGGGCGGGAGAGGGGTACGAGCAGTACTTC. This translates into CASSVRAGEGYEQYF.

The chain combines TRBV11-3 with TRBJ1-4; D may be TRBD1 (5 bases). The CDR3 loop spans 16 amino acids. The V end lost 3 bases, the J end lost 8 bases, and 19 bases lay between the germline ends. Germline CDR1 and CDR2: SGHNT and YENEEA. CDR3 bases: TGTGCCAGCAGCTTGGGGAAGATGAACTCAGGGGAAAAACTGTTTTTT. This codes for CASSLGKMNSGEKLFF.

The genes are TRBV28 and TRBJ2-7; tentatively, D is TRBD1 (5 bases). The CDR3 contains 15 residues. Trimming pared 3 bases from V and 6 bases from J, leaving 18 bases between. Looked up from germline, CDR1 is MDHEN and CDR2 is SYDVKM. The DNA for the CDR3 is TGTGCCAGCAGTTTCAGGGTTCAGCCTTCTGGCGAGCAGTACTTC. Translation: CASSFRVQPSGEQYF.

This chain links TRBV2 with TRBJ1-6; 7 positions agree with TRBD1. Germline V lookup: CDR1 SNHLY, CDR2 FYNNEI. CDR3 length: 15 residues. Trimming removed 6 bases from V and 7 bases from J; junction bases left unmatched: 9. CDR3 region: CASRPTDRANSPLHF. The DNA for the CDR3 is TGTGCCAGCAGACCCACAGACAGGGCGAATTCACCCCTCCACTTT. Full variable domain (outside the CDR3, taken from reference TRBV2 and TRBJ1-6): EPEVTQTPSHQVTQMGQEVILRCVPISNHLYFYWYRQILGQKVEFLVSFYNNEISEKSEIFDDQFSVERPDGSNFTLKIRSTKLEDSAMYFCASRPTDRANSPLHFGNGTRLTVT.

This sequence joins TRBV15 and TRBJ2-1; D not certain. The CDR3 sequence is 16 residues long. Germline-derived CDR1 and CDR2 are LNHNV and YYDKDF (reference sequence). Trimming stripped 5 bases from V and 9 bases from J, with 23 bases between. As DNA, the CDR3 is TGTGCCACCAGCCACGAAGGGTTTTCGCAAACTCGTGAGCAGTTCTTC. Translated, it gives CATSHEGFSQTREQFF.

The CDR3 nucleotides read TGTGCCAGCCACCCCGGGCACAGAGACTATGGCTACACCTTC. This codes for CASHPGHRDYGYTF. V usage is TRBV19 and J usage is TRBJ1-2; D is unresolved. CDR3 size: 14 residues. The V gene's germline CDR1 is LNHDA and CDR2 SQIVND (reference sequence). Trimming stripped 9 bases from V and 3 bases from J, with 17 bases between. The whole variable domain, remainder taken from reference TRBV19 and TRBJ1-2, is DGGITQSPKYLFRKEGQNVTLSCEQNLNHDAMYWYRQDPGQGLRLIYYSQIVNDFQKGDIAEGYSVSREKKESFPLTVTSAQKNPTAFYLCASHPGHRDYGYTFGSGTRLTVV.

V gene TRBV18 combines with J gene TRBJ2-1, with 9 bases identical to TRBD2. V lost 3 bases to trimming and J lost 14 bases; unmatched junction nucleotides: 17. CDR1 is KGHSH and CDR2 is LQKENI in the germline V gene. This CDR3 is 16 amino acids long. The CDR3 is CASSPGSTSGGEREFF. CDR3 DNA sequence: TGTGCCAGCTCACCGGGGTCGACTAGCGGTGGTGAGAGGGAGTTCTTC.

The chain uses TRBV4-3 and TRBJ2-1, with D hard to call. The germline gives CDR1 LGHNA, CDR2 YSLEER. The CDR3 has 16 residues. V was cut by 0 bases and J by 4 bases, with 13 bases left in between. The CDR3 nucleotides are TGCGCCAGCAGCCAAGAACGGCTGCCACCATACAATGAGCAGTTCTTC. Encoded protein: CASSQERLPPYNEQFF.

This chain joins TRBV29-1 and TRBJ2-7; a weak D match, TRBD1 (6 bases). The germline CDR1 and CDR2 sequences are SQVTM and ANQGSEA. V was trimmed by 4 bases and J by 0 bases, leaving 13 bases between them. The CDR3 totals 14 residues. The CDR3 DNA reads as TGCAGCGTTGGCGTGACAGGCGACTCCTACGAGCAGTACTTC. Its translation: CSVGVTGDSYEQYF.

The V and J genes are TRBV18 and TRBJ1-2, with 8 bases that match TRBD1. This CDR3 spans 14 amino acids. Germline V gene sequence: CDR1 KGHSH, CDR2 LQKENI. The J segment lost 5 bases and the V segment lost 0 bases, leaving 2 bases of the junction unmatched. In DNA, the CDR3 is TGTGCCAGCTCACCACCGGACAGGGTTTATGGCTACACCTTC. Protein: CASSPPDRVYGYTF.

The chain couples TRBV3-1 (or the pseudogene TRBV3-2) to TRBJ2-1; TRBD2 might be the D (5 bases). CDR3 size: 14 residues. Trimming pared 6 bases from V and 10 bases from J, leaving 19 bases between. The germline gives CDR1 LGHDT, CDR2 YNNKEL (reference sequence). CDR3 bases: TGTGCCAGCAGAGAGACGACAAGATCGGGGGAGCAGTTCTTC. Translation gives CASRETTRSGEQFF.

This clone was counted once. The chain combines TRBV9 with TRBJ2-1; D may match TRBD1 or TRBD2 (5 bases each). From germline, CDR1 is SGDLS and CDR2 YYNGEE. Trimming took off 3 bases at V and 8 bases at J, with 18 bases between the two ends. CDR3 length: 15 residues. CDR3 nucleotide sequence: TGTGCCAGCAGCGCCGGGGCCATATTAAGCGATGAGCAGTTCTTC. It specifies CASSAGAILSDEQFF.

The chain recombines TRBV11-2 with TRBJ2-1; D gene unclear. Germline CDR1 SGHAT, CDR2 FQNNGV. V lost 5 bases and J 2 bases, leaving 19 bases between the germline ends. The length of the CDR3 is 17 residues. This CDR3 is CASSRYGLETPYNEQFF. The CDR3 DNA reads as TGTGCCAGCAGCAGATACGGGCTGGAGACCCCCTACAATGAGCAGTTCTTC.

This clone has ten or more counts. This chain connects TRBV11-2 to TRBJ1-1; 7 nucleotides agree with TRBD1. This CDR3 comprises 14 residues. Unmatched junction bases numbered 7, after V lost 5 bases and J lost 4 bases. Germline V lookup: CDR1 SGHAT, CDR2 FQNNGV. The CDR3 is CASSRGGRSTEAFF. The DNA for the CDR3 is TGTGCCAGCAGCCGAGGGGGCCGGAGCACTGAAGCTTTCTTT.

The chain links TRBV6-5 to TRBJ2-1, with a tentative D call TRBD2 (5 bases). CDR3 length: 13 amino acids. V was cut by 6 bases and J by 6 bases, with 12 bases left in between. Germline assignment: CDR1 MNHEY and CDR2 SVGAGI. As DNA, the CDR3 is TGTGCCAGCAGAAGGGAGTTCGGCAATGAGCAGTTCTTC. Amino acid sequence: CASRREFGNEQFF.

This clone occurred once. This chain uses TRBV28 with TRBJ2-1; 12 nucleotides align to TRBD2. Trimming cost V 3 bases and J 6 bases; bases outside gene matches: 9. Germline CDR1 MDHEN, CDR2 SYDVKM. CDR3 length: 17 amino acids. CDR3 sequence reads: CASSLISLAGGRNEQFF. CDR3 bases: TGTGCCAGCAGTTTGATCAGCCTAGCGGGAGGGCGCAATGAGCAGTTCTTC.

The chain links TRBV4-1 to TRBJ2-1; no definite D call. V lost 0 bases and J 2 bases, leaving 23 bases between the germline ends. The CDR3 runs to 20 residues. Germline-derived CDR1 and CDR2 are MGHRA and YSYEKL. CDR3 bases: TGCGCCAGCAGCCAAGAGCAACCCATCCCTAAGCGCGCCACCTACAATGAGCAGTTCTTC. Its protein is CASSQEQPIPKRATYNEQFF.

The genes are TRBV18 and TRBJ1-2, with TRBD1 as a possible D gene (6 bases). CDR3 length equals 15 residues. The germline V gene encodes CDR1 KGHSH and CDR2 LQKENI. Trimming left V 3 bases short and J 2 bases short, with 13 bases between. CDR3 amino acids: CASSPTNDRNYGYTF. The CDR3 DNA reads as TGTGCCAGCTCACCGACCAACGACAGGAACTATGGCTACACCTTC.

This sequence joins TRBV5-4 and TRBJ2-3; 7 bases are a match to TRBD2. This CDR3 is 16 amino acids long. After removal of 2 bases from V and 6 bases from J, the junction contained 12 bases not matched to a gene. Germline CDR1 is SGHNT and CDR2 is YYREEE (reference sequence). The CDR3 sequence is CASSFYSGPSADTQYF. The DNA for the CDR3 is TGTGCCAGCAGCTTTTATAGCGGGCCTTCCGCGGATACGCAGTATTTT.

The J gene is TRBJ1-2, the V gene TRBV6-1; no clear D. Trimming pared 1 base from V and 1 base from J, leaving 10 bases between. Germline lookup yields CDR1 MNHNS and CDR2 SASEGT. This CDR3 comprises 15 residues. The CDR3 protein is CASSEGSGLNYGYTF. Here the CDR3 DNA reads TGTGCCAGCAGTGAAGGTTCAGGACTTAACTATGGCTACACCTTC.

This clone showed up just once. The rearrangement links TRBV27 to TRBJ2-2; D possibly uses TRBD1 or TRBD2 (6 bases each). Germline V CDR1 and CDR2: MNHEY, SMNVEV (reference sequence). V lost 7 bases and J lost 1, with 19 bases in between. The CDR3 has 17 residues. This chain's CDR3 is CASTPKRGGMNTGELFF. Here the CDR3 DNA reads TGTGCCAGCACCCCCAAAAGAGGGGGGATGAACACCGGGGAGCTGTTTTTT.

This clone was seen only a few times. V gene TRBV11-2 combines with J gene TRBJ1-2; no reliable D call. Looked up from germline, CDR1 is SGHAT and CDR2 is FQNNGV. The CDR3 covers 13 residues. V shed 1 base and J shed 6 bases, with 9 bases lying between them. CDR3 sequence reads: CASSLARLDGYTF. In DNA, the CDR3 is TGTGCCAGCAGCTTAGCGAGGTTGGATGGCTACACCTTC.

The genes are TRBV19 and TRBJ1-1, with D possibly being TRBD1 (5 bases). Germline values: CDR1 LNHDA, CDR2 SQIVND (reference sequence). V lost 3 bases and J 1 base, leaving 9 bases between the germline ends. This CDR3 comprises 14 residues. The CDR3 sequence is CASSIDRENTEAFF. The CDR3 DNA reads TGTGCCAGTAGTATCGACAGAGAGAACACTGAAGCTTTCTTT.

The chain couples TRBV28 to TRBJ2-1; 7 bases map to TRBD2. V was pared by 10 bases and J by 8 bases, with 5 bases of the junction left unmatched. Germline values: CDR1 MDHEN, CDR2 SYDVKM. This CDR3 region has 11 residues. The CDR3 loop is CAIAAGDEQFF. CDR3 nucleotide sequence: TGTGCCATTGCGGCGGGGGATGAGCAGTTCTTC.